Below, one T cell receptor (beta chain) is given with its context. The count of this clone is one. Its antigen is currently not known. Base qualities are not at hand, and no much larger clone is one base apart. TCRbeta CDR3 regions were amplified from genomic DNA by means of the immunoSEQ Assay, a bias-controlled multiplex PCR. On the authors' methods: The number of nucleated cells in each sample was estimated from the amplification of reference gene primers within the assay. To quantify the absolute abundance of each unique TCRbeta CDR3 rearrangement, sequence reads were collapsed and filtered. For each sample, productive Simpson clonality was calculated by taking the square root of Simpson's diversity index across productive rearrangements. In TCRdb, the immuneACCESS table is reduced to in-frame sequences with V and J assigned. These tables do not hold every clone; where another copy was compared, an unresolved V gene accounts for under half, and the others remain unexplained. V and J calls and clone size are those listed in that table; D and trimming were worked out from the DNA. The sample table lists a few hundred thousand clones, 80% to 90% of them with a count of one. The top ten clones comprise 0.95% to 1.1% of the sample.

These data come from a study of blood T cell repertoires in COVID-19 (TCRdb year 2020). Regarding the research as a whole: Samples from collaborators originated in the United States, Italy and Spain and spanned both the acute and convalescent phases of COVID-19. The repertoires were released in a freely available public database meant as a resource for research on the immune response to SARS-CoV-2. Where available, HLA class I and class II types were obtained from metadata supplied by the sample provider rather than from assay-based typing. Samples were obtained from the ongoing ImmuneRACE study (first 160 participants) and from approximately 1,200 subjects provided by 6 global collaborators. Sample metadata almost always included a de-identified subject ID, COVID-19 status, age in years and sex. Subjects who had been exposed to COVID-19, were actively infected with it, or had recovered from it provided the deeply sampled blood TCRbeta repertoires that made up the dataset. The material from the prospective study consisted of cDNA or gDNA derived from T cells, B-cell-depleted T cells, or PBMCs. The paper as a whole reports these results and caveats: Clinical and demographic metadata were provided uncurated, with the amount varying by source and participant.

Relative to germline, V is 0 bases shorter and J is 3 bases shorter, with 7 bases between their ends. The CDR3 spans 13 residues, from the cysteine through the phenylalanine. Here the CDR3 DNA is all that survives: 39 bases in frame from base 1. Via the germline V gene, CDR1 is SGDLS and CDR2 YYNGEE. Participants in the prospective study were aged roughly 18 to 100 years, lived in over 20 United States geographic areas, and enrolled through a virtual design. To assign participants to cohorts, the prospective study relied on clinical history that participants themselves reported in a screening survey and a study questionnaire. For ImmuneRACE Cohort 3, a participant was defined as recovered based on two consecutive negative NP/OP PCR tests, clearance by a healthcare professional, or resolution of symptoms. Mobile phlebotomists in the prospective study collected whole blood, serum and a nasopharyngeal or oropharyngeal swab from every participant. Over a roughly 2-month period, participants in the prospective study had the option of providing additional blood draws and questionnaires. Before DNA extraction, prospective study blood samples were shipped either frozen or at room temperature.

The clonotype comes from a young man who had recovered from COVID-19. The V and J genes are TRBV9 and TRBJ2-7, and the D gene may be TRBD1, 5 bases matching. The sample taken for sequencing was PBMCs or T cells enriched from blood (not recorded which). The CDR3 region: CASSVAQGYEQYF. The nucleotides read TGTGCCAGCAGCGTAGCGCAGGGCTACGAGCAGTACTTC.